Listed below are T cell receptor beta chains from one sample, sequenced in a study of T-cell memory formation after mild COVID-19. TCRdb reanalysed the 5' RACE reads using MiXCR and keeps one entry per CDR3 protein. Of 250,000 to 300,000 distinct CDR3 sequences listed, about a sixth are singletons. Sequenced sample: PBMCs or a T cell subset sorted from them (not recorded which). These receptors were collected from a man aged 18 to 35 who had mild COVID-19 (a few samples of this study predate the infection). Cell type and time point are not known. CDR3s leave out the opening cysteine and the closing phenylalanine or tryptophan.

v_call	j_call	cdr3_aa
TRBV2	TRBJ2-1	ASCSSYNEQF
TRBV9	TRBJ1-3	ASSVANPGSGNTIY
TRBV12-3/TRBV12-4	TRBJ1-2	ASSLRGINYGYT
TRBV5-1	TRBJ1-1	ASSFTNMNTEAF
TRBV4-3	TRBJ1-1	ASSQEGIGIGNTEAF
TRBV7-2	TRBJ1-3	ASSGNRATNTIY
TRBV12-3/TRBV12-4	TRBJ2-5	ASSLISGETQY
TRBV29-1	TRBJ2-5	SVSAGRVRQETQY
TRBV28	TRBJ1-2	ASSLRHVYGYT
TRBV27	TRBJ1-1	ASSPWTGGTEAF
TRBV6-2/TRBV6-3	TRBJ2-4	ASSSGDSLNIQY
TRBV6-4	TRBJ1-2	ASSDSNRQGVVGYT
TRBV25-1	TRBJ1-2	ASRGENYGYT
TRBV9	TRBJ1-6	ASSVEGAGEGSPLH
TRBV6-5	TRBJ2-1	ASTSSSGGVAEQF
TRBV6-5	TRBJ2-1	ASSYSPRVNEQF
TRBV20-1	TRBJ1-1	SARSGGKAEAF
TRBV29-1	TRBJ2-3	SVDAGEGTDTQY
TRBV5-1	TRBJ2-3	ASSLAVRPVTDTQY
TRBV6-5	TRBJ1-5	ASSQRTGSNQPQH
TRBV5-1	TRBJ2-3	ASSLGVSGDTDTQY
TRBV25-1	TRBJ1-1	ASSPGLGQGSAEAF
TRBV6-5	TRBJ1-1	ASSYSGRGTEAF
TRBV27	TRBJ2-7	ASRRTGGSSYEQY
TRBV11-2	TRBJ2-1	ASSSTSGLGEQF
TRBV13	TRBJ1-4	ASSLKTTGEKLF
TRBV7-2	TRBJ2-3	ASRPGHSTDTQY
TRBV5-1	TRBJ2-1	ASSLGPDLEQF
TRBV6-1	TRBJ1-5	ASSPRGQNNQPQH
TRBV4-3	TRBJ1-2	ASSQAGGDGYT
TRBV5-1	TRBJ1-1	ASSPGTGSTEAF
TRBV29-1	TRBJ1-1	SVGASTEAF
TRBV7-9	TRBJ2-1	ASSPQGVTGEQF
TRBV9	TRBJ2-5	ASSVGQLQETQY
TRBV4-3	TRBJ1-4	ASSQRPRGAGEKLF
TRBV11-2	TRBJ1-3	ASSSRGAGNTIY
TRBV7-2	TRBJ1-2	ASSLQFGQGAGYT
TRBV29-1	TRBJ1-4	SAHDGNEKLF
TRBV6-2/TRBV6-3	TRBJ2-5	ASSYGAGGGETQY